The 29 T cell receptor beta chains listed next were all sequenced from one sample in a study of T cell responses to AZD1222 COVID-19 vaccine. Some clones are missing from TCRdb's copy, which holds only in-frame ones; the method was immunoSEQ multiplex PCR. This repertoire shows about 160,000 clones, roughly 90% found once; its top ten account for 4.3%. Sequenced material: peripheral blood, taken 28 days after the second AZD1222 dose. These receptors were obtained from an adult who received the AZD1222 COVID-19 vaccine.

V is TRBV6-5 and J is TRBJ1-5; no clear D. The CDR3 loop spans 12 amino acids. V lost 7 bases to trimming and J lost 1 base, with 5 bases between them. Looked up from germline, CDR1 is MNHEY and CDR2 is SVGAGI. The CDR3 DNA reads TGTGCCAGCACTTTCAGCAATCAGCCCCAGCATTTT. It translates to CASTFSNQPQHF.

This clone was detected a few times. The J gene is TRBJ2-3, the V gene TRBV5-1, with D possibly TRBD2 on 5 matching bases. V gave up 4 bases and J gave up 2 bases, with 14 bases separating them. In germline, CDR1 is SGHRS, CDR2 YFSETQ. The CDR3 is made up of 15 amino acids. For the CDR3, the DNA is TGCGCCAGCAGCCCCGGCGGGCGGAACACAGATACGCAGTATTTT. Its translation is CASSPGGRNTDTQYF.

The chain joins TRBV5-1 to TRBJ2-7; 11 nucleotides line up with TRBD2. Germline V lookup: CDR1 SGHRS, CDR2 YFSETQ. The CDR3 is 16 residues long. The trim removed 0 bases at V and 1 base at J, leaving 3 bases unmatched. The chain's CDR3 is CASSLGLAGGSYEQYF. The CDR3 DNA follows: TGCGCCAGCAGCTTGGGCCTAGCGGGGGGATCCTACGAGCAGTACTTC.

The rearrangement uses TRBV5-4 and TRBJ2-3; TRBD1 matches at 9 bases. V lost 1 base to trimming and J lost 5 bases; unmatched junction nucleotides: 8. Germline loops: CDR1 SGHNT, CDR2 YYREEE (reference sequence). This CDR3 region has 16 residues. The CDR3 spells CASSLWGTGSIDTQYF. In DNA form, the CDR3 reads TGTGCCAGCAGCTTGTGGGGGACAGGGTCAATAGATACGCAGTATTTT.

The CDR3 coding sequence is TGTGCCATCAGTGAGTCGTTCGGGGGGGCCGGCGGCGAAGAGACCCAGTACTTC. Residues: CAISESFGGAGGEETQYF. The rearrangement links TRBV10-3 to TRBJ2-5; 8 bases fit TRBD2. The CDR3 loop spans 18 amino acids. Germline V gives CDR1 ENHRY, CDR2 SYGVKD. Trimming at V came to 0 bases and at J to 3 bases, leaving 12 bases not matched to a gene.

CDR3 nucleotides: TGTGCCAGCAGCCAAGTTTGGGTCAGCTCCACTGAAGCTTTCTTT. This sequence encodes CASSQVWVSSTEAFF. J is TRBJ1-1 and V is TRBV3-1 (or the pseudogene TRBV3-2); D is ambiguous. The CDR3 spans 15 residues. Germline values: CDR1 LGHDT, CDR2 YNNKEL (reference sequence). V lost 1 base and J lost 4, with 13 bases in between.

V gene TRBV27 combines with J gene TRBJ1-2, with D perhaps matching TRBD1 (6 bases). CDR1 is MNHEY, CDR2 SMNVEV, per germline (reference sequence). The ends were cut back, 6 bases at V and 4 bases at J, with 12 bases in the middle. The CDR3 consists of 13 residues. The CDR3 protein is CASSPGQSYGYTF. In DNA form, the CDR3 reads TGTGCCAGCAGCCCCGGACAGAGCTATGGCTACACCTTC.

The chain uses TRBV5-1 and TRBJ2-5; 10 bases agree with TRBD1. V trimming: 0 bases; J trimming: 4 bases; junction bases outside the gene matches: 9. The germline gives CDR1 SGHRS, CDR2 YFSETQ. This CDR3 region has 17 residues. The DNA for the CDR3 is TGCGCCAGCAGCTTGGAATTTGGGACAGGGGTCGGAGAGACCCAGTACTTC. Translation gives CASSLEFGTGVGETQYF.

The chain carries TRBV6-4 and TRBJ1-2; the D is unclear. Per germline, CDR1 MRHNA and CDR2 SNTAGT. CDR3 length: 14 residues. The germline V and J ends were trimmed by 2 bases and 6 bases, with 13 bases remaining between them. The CDR3 loop reads CASSDAAGLDGYTF. CDR3 nucleotides: TGTGCCAGCAGTGACGCCGCTGGGTTGGATGGCTACACCTTC.

The J gene is TRBJ1-4, the V gene TRBV18; D is undetermined. Trimming removed 2 bases from V and 0 bases from J, with 10 bases in between. Germline V lookup: CDR1 KGHSH, CDR2 LQKENI. The CDR3 covers 16 residues. DNA of the CDR3: TGTGCCAGCTCACCAAGTGCAACCGCAACTAATGAAAAACTGTTTTTT. Its translation is CASSPSATATNEKLFF.

V gene TRBV7-9 combines with J gene TRBJ2-3; 11 bases align to TRBD1. The CDR3 has 15 amino acids. The junction had 6 bases not matched to a gene; V was cut back by 5 bases and J by 5 bases. Germline CDR1 SEHNR, CDR2 FQNEAQ (reference sequence). For the CDR3, the DNA is TGTGCCAGCAGCCGGGGGACAGGGGGAGGAGATACGCAGTATTTT. It specifies CASSRGTGGGDTQYF.

This clone was picked up one time. The chain couples TRBV11-2 to TRBJ1-1; tentative D call: TRBD1 (6 bases). CDR3 length: 13 residues. V shed 7 bases and J shed 6 bases, with 15 bases lying between them. The germline V gene has CDR1 SGHAT and CDR2 FQNNGV. CDR3 loop: CASTFRGLAEAFF. The CDR3 DNA reads as TGTGCCAGCACTTTCAGGGGTTTGGCTGAAGCTTTCTTT.

Regarding this clone: Other DNA sequences within the sample encode an identical CDR3. The genes are TRBV5-1 and TRBJ2-1; no clear D gene. The V end was cut by 0 bases, the J end by 9 bases, with 4 bases between. This CDR3 has 11 amino acids. CDR1 is SGHRS and CDR2 is YFSETQ in the germline V gene. The CDR3 region has the DNA TGCGCCAGCAGCTTGGGTCTTGAGCAGTTCTTC. Its translation is CASSLGLEQFF.

J is TRBJ1-2 and V is TRBV18, with D maybe TRBD1 (6 bases). Germline CDR1 KGHSH, CDR2 LQKENI. V gave up 6 bases and J gave up 9 bases, with 11 bases separating them. This CDR3 contains 11 residues. CDR3 DNA: TGTGCCAGCTCTCCCGGGACAAGCTACACCTTC. This codes for CASSPGTSYTF.

This clone was observed a handful of times. The chain links TRBV2 to TRBJ2-3; 10 bases match TRBD2. V shed 5 bases, J shed 4 bases, and the junction held 6 bases outside the gene matches. CDR1 is SNHLY, CDR2 FYNNEI, per germline. This CDR3 spans 15 amino acids. CDR3 sequence reads: CASSSSGGAADTQYF. CDR3 sequence (DNA): TGTGCCAGCAGTTCAAGCGGGGGGGCCGCAGATACGCAGTATTTT.

V gene TRBV5-4 combines with J gene TRBJ1-4; D perhaps matches TRBD1 (5 bases). The V end was cut by 1 base, the J end by 8 bases, with 15 bases between. Germline CDR1 SGHNT, CDR2 YYREEE (reference sequence). CDR3 size: 15 residues. In DNA, the CDR3 is TGTGCCAGCAGCTTGCGGGGGGGAGTGGTGGAAAAACTGTTTTTT. It specifies CASSLRGGVVEKLFF.

The chain's CDR3 is CASSQLTGTGNTIYF. For the CDR3, the DNA is TGTGCCAGCAGCCAGTTGACAGGGACTGGAAACACCATATATTTT. The chain uses TRBV3-1 (or the pseudogene TRBV3-2) and TRBJ1-3; 7 bases fit TRBD1. Looked up from germline, CDR1 is LGHDT and CDR2 is YNNKEL (reference sequence). The CDR3 has 15 amino acids. The V segment lost 3 bases and the J segment 2 bases; nucleotides outside the gene matches: 4.

V and J are TRBV5-1 and TRBJ2-1; a weak D match, TRBD1 (6 bases). Germline V CDR1 and CDR2: SGHRS, YFSETQ. The CDR3 has 15 residues. V lost 0 bases to trimming and J lost 6 bases, with 13 bases between them. CDR3 in amino acids: CASSLGQVGANEQFF. CDR3 in DNA: TGCGCCAGCAGCTTGGGACAGGTGGGGGCCAATGAGCAGTTCTTC.

V usage is TRBV6-4 and J usage is TRBJ1-1; D not resolved. The CDR3 has 13 residues. Trimming shortened V by 6 bases and J by 3 bases, and 11 bases separated the two germline ends. Germline CDR1 reads MRHNA; CDR2 reads SNTAGT. The CDR3 is CASSWGRDTEAFF. The CDR3 nucleotides read TGTGCCAGCAGCTGGGGAAGGGACACTGAAGCTTTCTTT.

The chain uses TRBV5-1 and TRBJ2-1; a possible D gene is TRBD2 (6 bases). Germline CDR1 reads SGHRS; CDR2 reads YFSETQ. CDR3 length: 15 residues. With 0 bases removed from V and 6 bases from J, the gap between germline ends came to 13 bases. The DNA of the CDR3 is TGCGCCAGCAGCTTGGTCGCGGGGCCCATCAATGAGCAGTTCTTC. The encoded protein is CASSLVAGPINEQFF.

A remark on this clone: The germline gene is not matched at one end of the junction; a read error may be the cause. The chain is built from TRBV6-1 and TRBJ1-6, with TRBD1 as a possible D gene (5 bases). Germline V gene lookup returns CDR1 MNHNS and CDR2 SASEGT. The CDR3 is made up of 18 amino acids. CDR3: CASREVGEPDSYNSPLHF. CDR3 in DNA: TGTGCCAGCAGGGAAGTAGGGGAACCGGACTCCTATAATTCACCCCTCCACTTT.

This chain connects TRBV9 to TRBJ2-7, with D maybe TRBD2 (7 bases). Germline V gene sequence: CDR1 SGDLS, CDR2 YYNGEE. V lost 3 bases and J lost 4, with 14 bases in between. This CDR3 comprises 14 residues. Written as DNA, the CDR3 is TGTGCCAGCAGCGACGAGGGGGGGAGTTACGAGCAGTACTTC. It translates to CASSDEGGSYEQYF.

The CDR3 loop is CASSPRGLPTYEQYF. CDR3 coding DNA: TGTGCCAGTAGTCCCAGGGGGCTGCCTACCTACGAGCAGTACTTC. The chain couples TRBV19 to TRBJ2-7; 8 positions match TRBD1. After removal of 5 bases from V and 2 bases from J, the junction contained 8 bases not matched to a gene. The CDR3 has 15 amino acids. The germline CDR1 and CDR2 sequences are LNHDA and SQIVND (reference sequence).

The V gene is TRBV10-2, the J gene TRBJ2-1; the D gene could be TRBD1 or TRBD2 (6 bases each). The V gene lost 0 bases and the J gene lost 7 bases, with 13 bases spanning the gap. The CDR3 sequence is 15 residues long. Per the germline V gene, CDR1 is WSHSY and CDR2 is SAAADI. CDR3 DNA: TGCGCCAGCAGTGAGTCCGGGGGCTCATGGAATGAGCAGTTCTTC. It encodes CASSESGGSWNEQFF.

V usage is TRBV3-1 (or the pseudogene TRBV3-2) and J usage is TRBJ2-7; D tentatively reads TRBD1 or TRBD2 (6 bases each). Per germline, CDR1 LGHDT and CDR2 YNNKEL (reference sequence). The CDR3 runs to 15 residues. V lost 3 bases and J 7 bases, leaving 19 bases between the germline ends. This CDR3 is CASSHGGGLRREQYF. The CDR3 DNA follows: TGTGCCAGCAGCCACGGTGGGGGGCTTCGGAGGGAGCAGTACTTC.

The gene calls are TRBV5-8 and TRBJ1-6, with no clear D. CDR1 and CDR2 from the germline V gene are SGHTS and YDEGEE. The V end lost 3 bases, the J end lost 14 bases, and 18 bases lay between the germline ends. The CDR3 length is 14 residues. The CDR3 is CASSSTVPPSTLHF. DNA for the CDR3: TGTGCCAGCAGCTCTACAGTACCCCCTTCGACCCTCCACTTT.

CDR3 sequence: CASSQGGTEAFF. For the CDR3, the DNA is TGTGCCAGCAGCCAGGGGGGAACTGAAGCTTTCTTT. The V and J genes are TRBV7-9 and TRBJ1-1; 7 bases line up with TRBD1. CDR3 length equals 12 residues. V lost 5 bases, J lost 5 bases, and 2 bases stayed unmatched. The germline gives CDR1 SEHNR, CDR2 FQNEAQ (reference sequence).

This rearrangement joins TRBV30 to TRBJ1-5; D uncertain. In germline, CDR1 is GTSNPN, CDR2 SVGIG (reference sequence). Deletions cut 2 bases from V and 7 bases from J, with 12 bases between. This CDR3 has 13 residues. The CDR3, as DNA: TGTGCCTGGAGTCCAACCGGGGTCCAGCCCCAGCATTTT. Translation: CAWSPTGVQPQHF. Drawing the rest from reference TRBV30 and TRBJ1-5, the complete variable domain is SQTIHQWPATLVQPVGSPLSLECTVEGTSNPNLYWYRQAAGRGLQLLFYSVGIGQISSEVPQNLSASRPQDRQFILSSKKLLLSDSGFYLCAWSPTGVQPQHFGDGTRLSIL.

Here the CDR3 DNA reads TGTGCCAGCAGTTACGACATATGGGCTAGCGGGGGTAATGAGCAGTTCTTC. It translates to CASSYDIWASGGNEQFF. The chain has TRBV6-2 or TRBV6-3 and TRBJ2-1; TRBD2 agrees at 10 bases. Germline trimming cut 2 bases from V and 7 bases from J; bases unmatched to any gene: 11. CDR3 length: 17 amino acids. Germline V gene data show CDR1 as MNHEY and CDR2 as SVGEGT.